The 13 T cell receptor beta chains given below trace back to one sample, sequenced in a study of glioma-infiltrating T cells after dendritic cell vaccination. The time point here: after dendritic cell vaccination, including at tumor progression/relapse. Some clones are missing from TCRdb's copy, which holds only in-frame ones; the method was immunoSEQ multiplex PCR. This sample has 80,000 to 95,000 clones, with 85% found just once. The specimen was blood, collected after dendritic cell vaccination. Source of these receptors: a human donor with glioblastoma.

V is TRBV6-1 and J is TRBJ1-5; the D gene is possibly TRBD1 (6 bases). The CDR3 has 15 amino acids. Germline CDR1 is MNHNS and CDR2 is SASEGT. Deletions cut 7 bases from V and 0 bases from J, with 13 bases between. The CDR3 reads CASNTGHRSNQPQHF. The CDR3 DNA is TGTGCCAGCAACACGGGACATCGTAGCAATCAGCCCCAGCATTTT.

The V and J genes are TRBV11-2 and TRBJ1-2; D might be TRBD1 (5 bases). Germline lookup yields CDR1 SGHAT and CDR2 FQNNGV. This CDR3 has 14 amino acids. V lost 2 bases and J lost 7, with 14 bases in between. CDR3 region: CASSLQRKTAGYTF. CDR3 DNA: TGTGCCAGCAGCTTACAGCGCAAGACAGCTGGCTACACCTTC. Full variable domain (outside the CDR3, taken from reference TRBV11-2 and TRBJ1-2): EAGVAQSPRYKIIEKRQSVAFWCNPISGHATLYWYQQILGQGPKLLIQFQNNGVVDDSQLPKDRFSAERLKGVDSTLKIQPAKLEDSAVYLCASSLQRKTAGYTFGSGTRLTVV.

The chain recombines TRBV10-3 with TRBJ2-1; the match to TRBD2 covers 14 bases. J gave up 6 bases and V 4 bases, and 8 bases lay outside the gene matches. There are 17 residues in the CDR3. CDR1 and CDR2 from the germline V gene are ENHRY and SYGVKD. CDR3 sequence reads: CAISGGLTSGRGNEQFF. In nucleotides, the CDR3 is TGTGCCATCAGTGGAGGGTTGACTAGCGGGAGGGGCAATGAGCAGTTCTTC.

This clone has only one observation. The chain joins TRBV30 to TRBJ1-2; 12 bases line up with TRBD1. V gave up 7 bases and J gave up 2 bases; unmatched junction bases: 11. Looked up from germline, CDR1 is GTSNPN and CDR2 is SVGIG (reference sequence). The CDR3 contains 16 residues. The CDR3 protein is CASFRDRGLRNYGYTF. The CDR3 region has the DNA TGTGCCTCATTCCGGGACAGGGGGCTGAGAAACTATGGCTACACCTTC.

V is TRBV4-3 and J is TRBJ1-6, with TRBD1 matching over 8 bases. The CDR3 length is 16 residues. CDR1 and CDR2 from the germline V gene are LGHNA and YSLEER. The junction had 6 bases not matched to a gene; V was cut back by 0 bases and J by 8 bases. In DNA, the CDR3 is TGCGCCAGCAGCCAAGAGTGGGGGACAGGCTATTCACCCCTCCACTTT. This sequence encodes CASSQEWGTGYSPLHF.

V usage is TRBV4-3 and J usage is TRBJ2-5, with TRBD2 identical over 7 bases. With V trimmed by 0 bases and J by 4 bases, 11 bases remained unmatched. The CDR3 runs 17 residues. Germline CDR1 reads LGHNA; CDR2 reads YSLEER. Here the CDR3 reads CASSQDPAGGIVETQYF. DNA of the CDR3: TGCGCCAGCAGCCAAGATCCGGCCGGGGGGATCGTAGAGACCCAGTACTTC.

About this clone itself: Other DNA sequences in this specimen translate into the identical CDR3. The chain combines TRBV7-2 with TRBJ1-5; the D gene is possibly TRBD1 (5 bases). With 2 bases removed from V and 0 bases from J, the gap between germline ends came to 5 bases. The CDR3 has 14 residues. CDR1 is SGHTA and CDR2 is FQGNSA in the germline V gene. The CDR3 spells CASSLQGSNQPQHF. In nucleotides, the CDR3 is TGTGCCAGCAGCTTACAGGGTAGCAATCAGCCCCAGCATTTT.

The V gene is TRBV6-5, the J gene TRBJ2-5; D perhaps matches TRBD1 (7 bases). This CDR3 has 13 residues. Germline-derived CDR1 and CDR2 are MNHEY and SVGAGI. V gave up 10 bases and J gave up 5 bases, with 17 bases separating them. CDR3: CATGGPARETQYF. The DNA of the CDR3 is TGTGCCACAGGGGGGCCCGCCCGGGAGACCCAGTACTTC.

The chain joins TRBV7-9 to TRBJ1-2; tentative D call: TRBD1 (6 bases). V lost 6 bases, J lost 11 bases, and 13 bases lay in between. The CDR3 is made up of 11 amino acids. In germline, CDR1 is SEHNR, CDR2 FQNEAQ (reference sequence). CDR3 loop: CASRLGGHYTF. CDR3 DNA sequence: TGTGCCAGCAGGCTGGGGGGGCATTACACCTTC.

The rearrangement joins TRBV6-6 to TRBJ2-5, with 12 bases lining up with TRBD1. The better agreement between TRBJ2-7 and the DNA end casts doubt on the J call. Germline CDR1 reads MNHNY; CDR2 reads SVGAGI (reference sequence). The CDR3 spans 14 residues. The CDR3 region is CASSSRDRGLEQYF. The CDR3, as DNA: TGTGCCAGCAGTTCCCGGGACAGGGGGCTCGAGCAGTACTTC.

V gene TRBV27 combines with J gene TRBJ2-5, with D perhaps TRBD1 (5 bases). Per germline, CDR1 MNHEY and CDR2 SMNVEV (reference sequence). CDR3 length: 13 amino acids. Trimming shortened V by 5 bases and J by 2 bases, and 9 bases separated the two germline ends. The CDR3 spells CASSLGAQETQYF. CDR3 sequence (DNA): TGTGCCAGCAGTCTAGGGGCGCAAGAGACCCAGTACTTC.

J is TRBJ2-5 and V is TRBV5-1; maybe TRBD1 (6 bases). The length of the CDR3 is 14 residues. CDR1 is SGHRS and CDR2 is YFSETQ in the germline V gene. V was clipped by 2 bases and J by 7 bases, with 15 bases between them. As DNA, the CDR3 is TGCGCCAGCAGCTTCAGGGACACCCCAGGGACCCAGTACTTC. Translation: CASSFRDTPGTQYF.

This clone has more than one count but fewer than ten. This rearrangement joins TRBV5-5 to TRBJ2-7, with 8 positions matching TRBD1. J lost 4 bases, V lost 1 base, and 1 base had no gene match. The CDR3 runs 13 residues. The V gene's germline CDR1 is SGHKS and CDR2 YYEKEE (reference sequence). The CDR3 sequence: CASSLQGAYEQYF. The CDR3 DNA reads TGTGCCAGCAGCTTGCAGGGGGCTTACGAGCAGTACTTC.